This record covers a single T cell receptor (beta chain). Its target is unknown. This specimen belongs to a study of tumor and adjacent non-tumor tissue in lung cancer. No cell sorting was done before RNA was extracted from the tissue. Three rounds of nested PCR, following a modified ARM-PCR protocol, produced the TCRbeta library. TCRdb processed the multiplex PCR reads anew with MiXCR; each CDR3 protein has one entry. The profile covers more than 120,000 distinct CDR3 sequences, with around 66% appearing a single time and about 20% taken by the ten largest. CDR1 and CDR2 from the germline V gene are MNHNS and SASEGT. Between the trimmed V and J ends, which lost 5 bases and 8 bases, there was a span of 12 bases. The CDR3 runs 12 residues. Study conclusions and caveats: Tumor repertoires had a smaller top 100 clone share than normal lung.

The sequenced material came from lung tumor tissue. The sequence came from a man in his sixties with small cell lung cancer. The V call is TRBV6-1, the J call TRBJ1-1; no clear D. CDR3 protein: CASSRRGYEAFF. The CDR3 bases are TGTGCCAGCAGTAGAAGAGGGTACGAAGCTTTCTTT.